The clone carrying this TCR beta chain was recorded once. As yet, its antigen is unknown. The authors reverse transcribed about 0.45 to 1 ug RNA with random hexamers. Amplification of TCR beta CDR3 by immunoSEQ multiplex PCR spanned 54 Vbeta and 13 Jbeta. TCRdb re-analysed the immunoSEQ multiplex PCR reads in MiXCR, keeping a single row per CDR3 protein. Seen here are 300,000 or so distinct CDR3 sequences, 92% observed once, and the top ten hold about 0.063%. This entry is derived from a study of CD8 T cells in Susac syndrome. Study findings and constraints: The study's TCR sequencing and HLA analysis covered a relatively small number of individuals, and the study acknowledged this.

High-throughput TCR beta sequencing covered peripheral CD8+ and CD4+ T cells. Negative isolation yielded CD4+ and CD8+ T cells, and FACS enriched TEMRA cells. Trimming cost V 4 bases and J 12 bases, with 15 bases left between them. The CDR3 loop spans 12 amino acids. The chain joins TRBV12-3 or TRBV12-4 to TRBJ1-1; no definite D call. The sequence was collected from a human donor with multiple sclerosis. The sample taken for sequencing was CD4+ T cells from PBMCs. Here the CDR3 DNA reads TGTGCCAGCAGTTATTTCCGTTCCCAGACTTTCTTT. Encoded protein: CASSYFRSQTFF.